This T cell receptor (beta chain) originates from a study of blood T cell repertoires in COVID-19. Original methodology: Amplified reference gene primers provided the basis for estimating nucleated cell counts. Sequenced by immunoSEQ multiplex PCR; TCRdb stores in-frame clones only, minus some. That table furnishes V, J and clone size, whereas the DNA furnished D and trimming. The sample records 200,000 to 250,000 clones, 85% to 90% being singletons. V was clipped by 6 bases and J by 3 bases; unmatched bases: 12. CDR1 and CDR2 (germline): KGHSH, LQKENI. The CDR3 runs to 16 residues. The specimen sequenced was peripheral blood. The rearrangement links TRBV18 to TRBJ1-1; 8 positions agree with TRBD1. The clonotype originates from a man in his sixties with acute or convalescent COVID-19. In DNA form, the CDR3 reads TGTGCCAGCTCCGAGCGAACAGGGGGATGGGACACTGAAGCTTTCTTT. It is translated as CASSERTGGWDTEAFF.